A selection of T cell receptor beta chains follows, all from one sample in a study of breast tumors, draining lymph nodes, adjacent tissues. TCRdb re-analysed the multiplex PCR reads in MiXCR, keeping a single row per CDR3 protein. The sample includes 140,000 to 150,000 distinct CDR3 sequences, approximately 32% of them seen just once. The sample comprised axillary lymph node tissue. Receptors originate from a female donor with breast cancer. Some clones in this sample may be carry-over from other donors' samples. Both conserved end residues are part of each CDR3.

>TRBV10-1
CASSADRVVGYTF
>TRBV13
CASSPGALSGNTIYF
>TRBV25-1
CASSDGGAPLYNEQFF
>TRBV6-5
CASSSGRSSVMNTEAFF
>TRBV20-1
CSARGQNTGELFF
>TRBV20-1
CSAGRQGFNTEAFF
>TRBV6-1
CASRHRSPNQPQHF
>TRBV2
CASSSQENTEAFF
>TRBV6-1
CASSPDRGSEKLFF
>TRBV7-3
CASSFRQANTGELFF
>TRBV7-3
CASSPSLDSLYGYPF
>TRBV5-4
CASNLWGTGNTIYF
>TRBV4-3
CASSHLQRMDEQFF